A selection of T cell receptor beta chains follows, all from one sample in a study of OX40 agonist ivuxolimab in advanced cancers. Profiled with immunoSEQ multiplex PCR; TCRdb holds only in-frame clones, not every one. This table holds around 16,000 clones, around nine tenths found once. The sample consisted of CD4+ or CD8+ T cells sorted from blood, taken in a trial of the OX40 agonist ivuxolimab. The receptors shown here come from an adult with an advanced solid tumor such as melanoma, head and neck, liver or kidney cancer. Both conserved end residues are part of each CDR3. A D gene is named only where the DNA matches it firmly. Expanded clones are given a class, and other clones once, few, many or no size at all.

>TRBV29-1|TRBJ2-1|once|NA
CSGERARYDEQFF
TGCAGCGGTGAGCGGGCTCGGTACGATGAGCAGTTCTTC
>TRBV9|TRBJ1-2|NA|NA
CASSVEGDAGYTF
TGTGCCAGCAGCGTAGAAGGGGATGCTGGCTACACCTTC
>TRBV14|TRBJ2-5|once|TRBD2
CASSRTLTGTSGRDETQYF
TGTGCCAGCAGCCGCACCTTAACCGGGACTAGCGGGAGAGATGAGACCCAGTACTTC
>TRBV2|TRBJ2-3|NA|TRBD2
CASYPLAGVPDTQYF
TGTGCCAGCTACCCACTAGCGGGAGTTCCAGATACGCAGTATTTT
>TRBV9|TRBJ1-5|NA|TRBD1
CASSVGDRPHQPQHF
TGTGCCAGCAGCGTAGGGGACAGGCCCCATCAGCCCCAGCATTTT
>TRBV4-2|TRBJ2-7|NA|TRBD1
CASSTRTGREQYF
TGTGCCAGCAGCACCAGGACAGGGCGAGAGCAGTACTTC
>TRBV27|TRBJ2-7|NA|NA
CASSLELRSYEQYF
TGTGCCAGCAGTTTAGAACTAAGGTCCTACGAGCAGTACTTC
>TRBV7-2|TRBJ2-1|NA|NA
CASTLTGMGSNEQFF
TGTGCCAGCACCTTGACTGGAATGGGTTCCAATGAGCAGTTCTTC
>TRBV29-1|TRBJ1-2|NA|TRBD1
CSAARDSPYYGYTF
TGCAGCGCCGCGCGGGACAGCCCCTATTATGGCTACACCTTC
>TRBV7-6|TRBJ2-2|NA|NA
CASSFSLTGELFF
TGTGCCAGCAGCTTTTCACTCACCGGGGAGCTGTTTTTT
>TRBV27|TRBJ2-5|NA|NA
CASSFRGRETQYF
TGTGCCAGCAGTTTCCGGGGGCGGGAGACCCAGTACTTC
>TRBV6-6|TRBJ2-2|NA|NA
CASRQGSNTGELFF
TGTGCCAGCAGACAGGGATCGAACACCGGGGAGCTGTTTTTT
>TRBV7-3|TRBJ2-5|NA|NA
CASSLTSLETQYF
TGTGCCAGCAGCTTAACTAGCCTTGAGACCCAGTACTTC
>TRBV27|TRBJ2-7|NA|TRBD2
CASSSPGLAGAYEQYF
TGTGCCAGCAGTTCCCCAGGACTAGCGGGAGCCTACGAGCAGTACTTC
>TRBV18|TRBJ2-3|NA|NA
CASSPSSTDTQYF
TGTGCCAGCTCACCATCGAGCACAGATACGCAGTATTTT
>TRBV5-1|TRBJ2-7|NA|NA
CASSLEPPGPPYEQYF
TGCGCCAGCAGCTTGGAGCCCCCGGGACCCCCCTACGAGCAGTACTTC